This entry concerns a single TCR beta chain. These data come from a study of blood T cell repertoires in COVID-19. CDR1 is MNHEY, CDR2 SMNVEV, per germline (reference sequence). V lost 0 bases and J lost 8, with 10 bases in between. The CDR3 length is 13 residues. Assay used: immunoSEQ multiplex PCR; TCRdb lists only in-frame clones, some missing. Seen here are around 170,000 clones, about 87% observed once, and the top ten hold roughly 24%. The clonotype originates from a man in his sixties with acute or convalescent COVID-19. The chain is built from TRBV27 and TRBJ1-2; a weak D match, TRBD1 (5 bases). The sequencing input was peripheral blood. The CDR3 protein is CASSLSRDSGYTF. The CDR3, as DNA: TGTGCCAGCAGTTTATCTAGGGACTCCGGCTACACCTTC.